This TCR beta chain was identified in a study of somatic mutations in cytotoxic T cells in rheumatoid arthritis. Findings of the study overall: Rheumatoid arthritis patients and age-matched healthy controls showed no significant difference in CD8+ T-cell clonality. In rheumatoid arthritis patients, unlike healthy controls, CD8+ clonality rose with age.

Data came from immunoSEQ multiplex PCR; TCRdb stores just in-frame clones and leaves some out. The sample has some 10,000 clones; 80% to 95% are singletons. With respect to this clone: Its antigen is as yet unknown.

Germline CDR1 reads LNHDA; CDR2 reads SQIVND (reference sequence). This CDR3 contains 18 residues. Losses at the gene ends were 6 bases for V and 7 bases for J; bases not matched to a gene: 16. This TCR was recovered from a woman between 18 and 29 years old with rheumatoid arthritis. This chain uses TRBV19 with TRBJ2-1, with 12 bases that match TRBD2. The sample was CD8+ T cells sorted from blood. CDR3 loop: CASRRALGTSGRLNEQFF. CDR3 bases: TGTGCCAGTAGACGGGCCCTCGGAACTAGCGGGAGGTTGAATGAGCAGTTCTTC. The full variable domain, in which reference TRBV19 and TRBJ2-1 provide the parts outside the CDR3, is DGGITQSPKYLFRKEGQNVTLSCEQNLNHDAMYWYRQDPGQGLRLIYYSQIVNDFQKGDIAEGYSVSREKKESFPLTVTSAQKNPTAFYLCASRRALGTSGRLNEQFFGPGTRLTVL.